This TCR beta chain was captured in a study of shared clonotypes between healthy human individuals. Study-wide background: Donors were two women and a few men aged 18 to 49.

Germline V gene sequence: CDR1 GTSNPN, CDR2 SVGIG (reference sequence). The J segment lost 3 bases and the V segment lost 7 bases, leaving 11 bases of the junction unmatched. The CDR3 sequence is 15 residues long. General observations from the study: Memory subsets generally showed smaller estimated richness than naive subsets did.

Some clones are missing from TCRdb's copy, which holds only in-frame ones; the method was immunoSEQ multiplex PCR. The sample gives just over 2,000,000 clones, 90% to 95% of which show up once; 0.13% is in the top ten. Remarks on this clone: Its antigen is unknown.

The TCR originated in a young man in good health. This sequence joins TRBV30 and TRBJ2-3; 9 bases agree with TRBD2. Material for sequencing was naive CD4+ T cells sorted from blood. Subset indicated: CD45RA+ positively selected. The chain's CDR3 is CASSRGGRGTDTQYF. The CDR3 region has the DNA TGTGCCTCCTCGCGGGGGGGTCGTGGGACAGATACGCAGTATTTT.